The 27 T cell receptor beta chains given below trace back to one sample, sequenced in a study of neurological immune-mediated disorders (dated by TCRdb to between 2018 and 2021). The library came from 5' RACE. TCRdb records Illumina HiSeq 2500 as the sequencer. TCRdb redid the processing of the public reads, applying fastp at Q25 and MiXCR, and retained in-frame beta chains. CDR3 protein sequences are deduplicated, and each keeps its most common genes and DNA. The sample table shows 40,000 to 50,000 distinct CDR3 sequences, and about 2% are seen once. The ten largest clonotypes hold more than 2% of the sample. Sequencing was carried out using PBMCs. These receptors originate from a woman aged 40 to 50 with multiple sclerosis.

This clonotype appeared many times. This chain joins TRBV5-1 and TRBJ2-7; D is uncertain. CDR1 is SGHRS and CDR2 is YFSETQ in the germline V gene. The CDR3 spans 15 residues. Trimming cost V 0 bases and J 0 bases, with 10 bases left between them. In DNA, the CDR3 is TGCGCCAGCAGCTTGGCGCCGTCGAGCTCCTACGAGCAGTACTTC. Translated: CASSLAPSSSYEQYF. Looking up the rest from reference TRBV5-1 and TRBJ2-7 gives the full variable domain: KAGVTQTPRYLIKTRGQQVTLSCSPISGHRSVSWYQQTPGQGLQFLFEYFSETQRNKGNFPGRFSGRQFSNSRSEMNVSTLELGDSALYLCASSLAPSSSYEQYFGPGTRLTVT.

In this sample, this clonotype turned up many times. J is TRBJ1-2 and V is TRBV5-1; the D gene is possibly TRBD1 (5 bases). V lost 5 bases, J lost 4 bases, and 12 bases lay in between. Germline values: CDR1 SGHRS, CDR2 YFSETQ. The CDR3 has 13 amino acids. CDR3: CASRQTEPYGYTF. In nucleotides, the CDR3 is TGCGCCAGCAGACAGACAGAGCCCTATGGCTACACCTTC.

This clonotype was seen repeatedly, ten times or more. One end of the junction varies from germline; a read error may be responsible. Here the CDR3 reads CAISESTGQGMTHAF. DNA for the CDR3: TGTGCCATCAGTGAGTCGACGGGACAGGGAATGACCCACGCGTTT. This chain connects TRBV10-3 to TRBJ1-6, with 9 positions matching TRBD1. This CDR3 region has 15 residues. Germline loops: CDR1 ENHRY, CDR2 SYGVKD.

This clonotype was recorded many times. The rearrangement uses TRBV5-1 and TRBJ2-3, with D perhaps matching TRBD2 (6 bases). This CDR3 spans 14 amino acids. Trimming took off 0 bases at V and 4 bases at J, with 9 bases between the two ends. CDR1 is SGHRS and CDR2 is YFSETQ in the germline V gene. Here the CDR3 reads CASSLAAGPDTQYF. The CDR3 DNA is TGCGCCAGCAGCTTGGCCGCGGGGCCAGATACGCAGTATTTT.

For this clonotype: At one end the junction does not follow the germline gene, possibly because of a read error. The chain joins TRBV11-2 to TRBJ1-1; 9 positions agree with TRBD1. The CDR3 has 14 amino acids. The germline V gene encodes CDR1 SGHAT and CDR2 FQNNGV. The CDR3 nucleotides are TGTGCCAGCAGCCTGGACAGGGGAGACCCTGAAGCTATCTTT. Its protein product is CASSLDRGDPEAIF.

The table lists this clonotype with a few counts. A read error may be the cause here, since a much bigger clone is one base away. The genes are TRBV5-1 and TRBJ1-2; 11 nucleotides line up with TRBD1. Germline loops: CDR1 SGHRS, CDR2 YFSETQ. This CDR3 region has 16 residues. The CDR3, as DNA: TGCGCCAACAGCCAGGACAGGGGGCGCGGTAACTATGGCTACACCTTC. Protein product: CANSQDRGRGNYGYTF.

Many counts were recorded for this clonotype. CDR3 sequence: CASSLEWQGDQPQHF. CDR3 bases: TGTGCCAGCAGCTTAGAATGGCAGGGTGATCAGCCCCAGCATTTT. The chain links TRBV7-2 to TRBJ1-5, with a possible D match to TRBD1 (5 bases). The CDR3 sequence is 15 residues long. CDR1 SGHTA and CDR2 FQGNSA come from the germline V gene. Trimming left V 1 base short and J 5 bases short, with 12 bases between. The variable domain in full, with the rest retrieved from reference TRBV7-2 and TRBJ1-5, is GAGVSQSPSNKVTEKGKDVELRCDPISGHTALYWYRQSLGQGLEFLIYFQGNSAPDKSGLPSDRFSAERTGGSVSTLTIQRTQQEDSAVYLCASSLEWQGDQPQHFGDGTRLSIL.

This clonotype was seen at least ten times. The J gene is TRBJ1-6, the V gene TRBV20-1, with unresolved D. The CDR3 spans 15 residues. V shed 0 bases and J shed 10 bases, with 16 bases lying between them. Per germline, CDR1 DFQATT and CDR2 SNEGSKA (reference sequence). The DNA of the CDR3 is TGCAGTGCTAGAGATCGGGTAATCAGTAGCTCACCCCTCCACTTT. This sequence encodes CSARDRVISSSPLHF.

This clonotype appeared many times. This chain links TRBV2 with TRBJ2-4; 8 nucleotides agree with TRBD2. The CDR3 loop spans 12 amino acids. J lost 7 bases, V lost 8 bases, and 4 bases had no gene match. CDR1 and CDR2 from the germline V gene are SNHLY and FYNNEI. The DNA of the CDR3 is TGTGCCAGCGGGGGGACTAGGAACATTCAGTACTTC. Translating it yields CASGGTRNIQYF.

In its sample, this clonotype was seen many times. V usage is TRBV11-2 and J usage is TRBJ2-1; no definite D call. With 2 bases removed from V and 0 bases from J, the gap between germline ends came to 11 bases. The CDR3 extends over 16 amino acids. Germline V gene data show CDR1 as SGHAT and CDR2 as FQNNGV. The CDR3 nucleotides read TGTGCCAGCAGCTTAAGGGCAGACAACTCCTACAATGAGCAGTTCTTC. Translated, it gives CASSLRADNSYNEQFF.

This clonotype has a count of ten or more. The V call is TRBV5-1, the J call TRBJ2-1, with 7 positions matching TRBD1. Trimming cost V 2 bases and J 9 bases; bases outside gene matches: 5. The CDR3 has 13 residues. The germline V gene encodes CDR1 SGHRS and CDR2 YFSETQ. The CDR3 nucleotides are TGCGCCAGCAGCTTCACAGGGGTAGGTGAGCAGTTCTTC. Protein: CASSFTGVGEQFF.

This clonotype was seen repeatedly, ten times or more. The rearrangement links TRBV5-1 to TRBJ2-1; 7 bases agree with TRBD1. This CDR3 has 17 amino acids. With 2 bases clipped from V and 8 bases from J, the junction kept 16 bases outside the gene matches. The V gene's germline CDR1 is SGHRS and CDR2 YFSETQ. CDR3: CASSLTGDRGRIDEQFF. The CDR3 DNA follows: TGCGCCAGCAGCTTAACAGGGGATCGTGGTAGAATCGATGAGCAGTTCTTC.

This clonotype was seen repeatedly, ten times or more. This chain joins TRBV5-1 and TRBJ1-1; no reliable D call. The length of the CDR3 is 13 residues. CDR1 and CDR2 from the germline V gene are SGHRS and YFSETQ. The V gene lost 0 bases and the J gene lost 7 bases, with 10 bases spanning the gap. CDR3 DNA: TGCGCCAGCAGCTTGGCGGGGATCAGTGAAGCTTTCTTT. Translating it yields CASSLAGISEAFF. Based on the CDR3 plus reference TRBV5-1 and TRBJ1-1, the full variable domain is KAGVTQTPRYLIKTRGQQVTLSCSPISGHRSVSWYQQTPGQGLQFLFEYFSETQRNKGNFPGRFSGRQFSNSRSEMNVSTLELGDSALYLCASSLAGISEAFFGQGTRLTVV.

This clonotype was seen ten or more times. The chain carries TRBV20-1 and TRBJ2-7; 11 bases map to TRBD2. Germline V gene data show CDR1 as DFQATT and CDR2 as SNEGSKA (reference sequence). The CDR3 extends over 14 amino acids. V was pared by 5 bases and J by 1 base, with 4 bases of the junction left unmatched. The CDR3 coding sequence is TGCAGTGCTTCCGTAGCGGGGGGGTCCTACGAGCAGTACTTC. Translation gives CSASVAGGSYEQYF.

This clonotype was counted at least ten times. This sequence joins TRBV5-6 and TRBJ2-7, with 9 nucleotides matching TRBD1. The CDR3 contains 15 residues. Germline V lookup: CDR1 SGHDT, CDR2 YYEEEE. J lost 5 bases, V lost 4 bases, and 10 bases had no gene match. This CDR3 is CASSSTGTGSNEQYF. Written as DNA, the CDR3 is TGTGCCAGCAGCAGCACCGGGACAGGGTCAAACGAGCAGTACTTC.

This clonotype was seen ten or more times. The chain couples TRBV5-6 to TRBJ2-3, with D maybe TRBD1 (5 bases). Germline CDR1 reads SGHDT; CDR2 reads YYEEEE. V gave up 3 bases and J gave up 2 bases, with 13 bases separating them. The CDR3 is 15 amino acids. The CDR3 spells CASSSTSRDTDTQYF. The CDR3 DNA follows: TGTGCCAGCAGCTCGACTTCCAGGGACACAGATACGCAGTATTTT.

This clonotype was seen at least ten times. The chain has TRBV2 and TRBJ2-2; 9 bases are a match to TRBD1. In germline, CDR1 is SNHLY, CDR2 FYNNEI. The CDR3 runs to 15 residues. Trimming took 6 bases from V and 6 from J; bases not matched to a gene: 8. CDR3 coding DNA: TGTGCCAGCAGAGCCGGGACAGGGCCCTCCGGGGAGCTGTTTTTT. Encoded protein: CASRAGTGPSGELFF.

This clonotype was detected many times. V usage is TRBV10-3 and J usage is TRBJ2-5; unclear D gene. Between the trimmed V and J ends, which lost 4 bases and 5 bases, there was a span of 17 bases. Germline-derived CDR1 and CDR2 are ENHRY and SYGVKD. CDR3 length equals 15 residues. DNA for the CDR3: TGTGCCATCAGTGGTGGGGAACCGTTAGGGGAGACCCAGTACTTC. The encoded protein is CAISGGEPLGETQYF.

This clonotype was found many times. This sequence joins TRBV3-1 and TRBJ2-1; the match to TRBD2 covers 12 bases. Germline trimming cut 0 bases from V and 4 bases from J; bases unmatched to any gene: 4. The CDR3 is 17 residues long. Germline V gene data show CDR1 as LGHDT and CDR2 as YNNKEL (reference sequence). CDR3 amino acids: CASSQDLGTSGYNEQFF. The CDR3 DNA reads as TGTGCCAGCAGCCAAGATCTGGGGACTAGCGGGTACAATGAGCAGTTCTTC.

Within the sample, this clonotype is medium-sized. The rearrangement links TRBV20-1 to TRBJ1-5, with D tentatively TRBD1 (6 bases). This CDR3 comprises 15 residues. Germline V gene lookup returns CDR1 DFQATT and CDR2 SNEGSKA (reference sequence). Trimming pared 5 bases from V and 4 bases from J, leaving 18 bases between. The CDR3 loop reads CSAGRGGLLNQPQHF. DNA of the CDR3: TGCAGTGCTGGGAGGGGGGGCCTCTTAAATCAGCCCCAGCATTTT.

In this sample, this clonotype turned up many times. The CDR3 region is CSARDATGSEQYF. CDR3 nucleotides: TGCAGTGCTAGAGACGCTACGGGCTCCGAGCAGTACTTC. This chain uses TRBV20-1 with TRBJ2-7; D uncertain. Looked up from germline, CDR1 is DFQATT and CDR2 is SNEGSKA (reference sequence). CDR3 length: 13 amino acids. V lost 0 bases and J lost 6, with 12 bases in between.

This clonotype has at least ten counts. The chain combines TRBV5-6 with TRBJ2-1; no reliable D call. The CDR3 totals 15 residues. V was shortened by 0 bases and J by 5 bases, with 12 bases between the two germline ends. CDR1 and CDR2 from the germline V gene are SGHDT and YYEEEE. The CDR3 loop is CASSLGFWQDNEQFF. CDR3 bases: TGTGCCAGCAGCTTGGGGTTCTGGCAGGACAATGAGCAGTTCTTC. Supplemented by reference TRBV5-6 and TRBJ2-1, the full variable domain reads DAGVTQSPTHLIKTRGQQVTLRCSPKSGHDTVSWYQQALGQGPQFIFQYYEEEERQRGNFPDRFSGHQFPNYSSELNVNALLLGDSALYLCASSLGFWQDNEQFFGPGTRLTVL.

This clonotype was recorded at least ten times. This chain uses TRBV5-6 with TRBJ2-1, with 7 bases lining up with TRBD1. Per germline, CDR1 SGHDT and CDR2 YYEEEE. The CDR3 length is 16 residues. Unmatched junction bases numbered 11, after V lost 4 bases and J lost 4 bases. The CDR3 nucleotides read TGTGCCAGCAGCAGAAACAGACGGGACAGTTACAATGAGCAGTTCTTC. This gives the protein CASSRNRRDSYNEQFF.

This clonotype was seen repeatedly, ten times or more. The chain is built from TRBV18 and TRBJ2-1, with D perhaps TRBD1 (5 bases). This CDR3 contains 15 residues. V dropped 1 base and J dropped 1 base, with 8 bases sitting between them. Germline V lookup: CDR1 KGHSH, CDR2 LQKENI. The CDR3 DNA is TGTGCCAGCTCACCACAGGGGTTATCCTACAATGAGCAGTTCTTC. Translating gives CASSPQGLSYNEQFF.

The table lists this clonotype with many counts. The chain is built from TRBV5-1 and TRBJ2-5; D is perhaps TRBD2 (5 bases). Germline assignment: CDR1 SGHRS and CDR2 YFSETQ. This CDR3 comprises 13 residues. Trimming took 4 bases from V and 9 from J, leaving 16 bases between them. CDR3 in amino acids: CASSPSGERAQYF. As DNA, the CDR3 is TGCGCCAGCAGCCCTTCCGGGGAAAGGGCCCAGTACTTC.

This clonotype was seen repeatedly, ten times or more. This sequence joins TRBV7-3 and TRBJ2-3; the D is unclear. Trimming took 2 bases from V and 0 from J, leaving 9 bases between them. CDR3 size: 15 residues. Germline assignment: CDR1 SGHTA and CDR2 FQGTGA. The CDR3 DNA reads as TGTGCCAGCAGCTTATTTGGTGGAAGCACAGATACGCAGTATTTT. This translates into CASSLFGGSTDTQYF.

This chain joins TRBV3-1 and TRBJ1-6; D is unresolved. Germline CDR1 and CDR2: LGHDT and YNNKEL (reference sequence). This CDR3 has 14 amino acids. Trimming shortened V by 0 bases and J by 8 bases, and 8 bases separated the two germline ends. The CDR3 reads CASSQDWRDSPLHF. The CDR3 bases are TGTGCCAGCAGCCAAGACTGGAGGGATTCACCCCTCCACTTT.